The entry that follows covers one T cell receptor beta chain sequence. Its matching antigen is unknown. A heparinised blood draw that averaged about 100 mL was obtained once from each donor. Purity exceeded 95% in all sorted populations. The data were taken from a study of beta chain features in type 1 diabetes. Overall study: The patients were much like the healthy donors in age, gender and cell yields.

After removal of 7 bases from V and 7 bases from J, the junction contained 11 bases not matched to a gene. The CDR3 extends over 14 amino acids. Germline assignment: CDR1 SQVTM and CDR2 ANQGSEA. Findings and caveats of the study: Significant though moderate, a shortening of TCRB CDR3s appeared in all four CD4+ subsets of Type 1 diabetes patients.

Reverse transcribing all isolated RNA meant expressed TCRB transcripts were sequenced. Using immunoSEQ multiplex PCR, the repertoire was profiled, and TCRdb retains in-frame clones only, with some absent. The sample shows around 240,000 clones, about a sixth of them seen only once. The source of this sequence is a man aged 25-40 years with type 1 diabetes. This chain connects TRBV29-1 to TRBJ1-4, with 8 bases lining up with TRBD1. Sequencing input: naive CD4+ T cells from blood. CDR3 in amino acids: CSATGQGRTEKLFF. CDR3 coding DNA: TGCAGCGCTACCGGACAGGGAAGGACTGAAAAACTGTTTTTT. The full variable domain, with the rest looked up from reference TRBV29-1 and TRBJ1-4, is SAVISQKPSRDICQRGTSLTIQCQVDSQVTMMFWYRQQPGQSLTLIATANQGSEATYESGFVIDKFPISRPNLTFSTLTVSNMSPEDSSIYLCSATGQGRTEKLFFGSGTQLSVL.